Below, 20 T cell receptor beta chains from the same sample are listed, as sequenced in a study of T cell changes during pregnancy in multiple sclerosis. Libraries were prepared by immunoSEQ multiplex PCR; TCRdb keeps only in-frame clonotypes and omits some of them. The table lists 40,000 to 45,000 clones, approximately 92% of them singletons. Sequencing used CD4+ T cells from peripheral blood mononuclear cells, obtained in the second trimester of pregnancy. Receptors were obtained from a female donor in good health, enrolled as a control in a pregnancy study.

The rearrangement joins TRBV5-1 to TRBJ2-5, with D possibly TRBD1 on 6 matching bases. The germline V and J ends were trimmed by 2 bases and 5 bases, with 16 bases remaining between them. Germline V gives CDR1 SGHRS, CDR2 YFSETQ. This CDR3 spans 15 amino acids. The CDR3 nucleotides read TGCGCCAGCAGCTTAGGACAGCCGCCAGCGGAGACCCAGTACTTC. Translated, it gives CASSLGQPPAETQYF.

The chain uses TRBV6-6 and TRBJ1-1, with a possible D match to TRBD1 (5 bases). The CDR3 length is 13 residues. V shed 8 bases and J shed 5 bases, with 15 bases lying between them. CDR1 MNHNY and CDR2 SVGAGI come from the germline V gene (reference sequence). CDR3 sequence reads: CASGAGGRTEAFF. The CDR3 coding sequence is TGTGCCAGCGGGGCGGGGGGGAGGACTGAAGCTTTCTTT.

This sequence joins TRBV10-3 and TRBJ1-2, with 7 positions matching TRBD1. Germline values: CDR1 ENHRY, CDR2 SYGVKD. This CDR3 comprises 15 residues. With V trimmed by 3 bases and J by 8 bases, 12 bases remained unmatched. The CDR3 reads CAISDHRGTDEGYTF. CDR3 sequence (DNA): TGTGCCATCAGTGACCATCGTGGGACAGATGAAGGCTACACCTTC.

The V call is TRBV19, the J call TRBJ2-5, with D possibly TRBD2 on 6 matching bases. Germline V gene sequence: CDR1 LNHDA, CDR2 SQIVND (reference sequence). The CDR3 is 15 residues long. Trimming left V 8 bases short and J 1 base short, with 17 bases between. The DNA of the CDR3 is TGTGCCAGTGGCCAGCGGCGGGGCAGCCAAGAGACCCAGTACTTC. Encoded protein: CASGQRRGSQETQYF.

The chain uses TRBV30 and TRBJ2-5; 10 bases are shared with TRBD2. Looked up from germline, CDR1 is GTSNPN and CDR2 is SVGIG (reference sequence). This CDR3 region has 15 residues. V trimming: 0 bases; J trimming: 5 bases; junction bases outside the gene matches: 6. In DNA, the CDR3 is TGTGCCTGGAGTGTATCTAGCGGGAGTGGGGAGACCCAGTACTTC. This codes for CAWSVSSGSGETQYF.

The V gene is TRBV7-2, the J gene TRBJ2-7; 7 nucleotides align to TRBD1. Germline V lookup: CDR1 SGHTA, CDR2 FQGNSA. CDR3 length: 14 residues. V gave up 5 bases and J gave up 2 bases; unmatched junction bases: 6. The CDR3 sequence is CASSLQGQTYEQYF. In DNA form, the CDR3 reads TGTGCCAGCAGCCTGCAGGGACAGACCTACGAGCAGTACTTC.

The chain couples TRBV15 to TRBJ2-5; 8 nucleotides match TRBD2. The CDR3 is made up of 14 amino acids. Germline CDR1 and CDR2: LNHNV and YYDKDF (reference sequence). Trimming cost V 0 bases and J 5 bases; bases outside gene matches: 2. The CDR3 here is CATSRDSGGETQYF. CDR3 bases: TGTGCCACCAGCAGAGACTCGGGGGGGGAGACCCAGTACTTC. The entire variable domain, with the rest obtained from reference TRBV15 and TRBJ2-5, is as follows: DAMVIQNPRYQVTQFGKPVTLSCSQTLNHNVMYWYQQKSSQAPKLLFHYYDKDFNNEADTPDNFQSRRPNTSFCFLDIRSPGLGDTAMYLCATSRDSGGETQYFGPGTRLLVL.

The chain links TRBV11-2 to TRBJ2-2; no definite D call. The CDR3 contains 14 residues. Trimming removed 7 bases from V and 6 bases from J, with 15 bases in between. Germline CDR1 reads SGHAT; CDR2 reads FQNNGV. CDR3 sequence reads: CASTPTHTPGELFF. The CDR3, as DNA: TGTGCCAGCACCCCCACCCACACACCCGGGGAGCTGTTTTTT.

The V call is TRBV7-2, the J call TRBJ1-5; D might be TRBD1 (6 bases). V was shortened by 3 bases and J by 0 bases, with 9 bases between the two germline ends. Germline CDR1 SGHTA, CDR2 FQGNSA. The CDR3 runs to 15 residues. The CDR3 spells CASSLDRNSNQPQHF. CDR3 in DNA: TGTGCCAGCAGCTTGGACAGAAATAGCAATCAGCCCCAGCATTTT.

This clone appeared a single time. The rearrangement links TRBV19 to TRBJ2-5, with TRBD2 as a possible D gene (6 bases). V dropped 6 bases and J dropped 4 bases, with 18 bases sitting between them. Germline CDR1 is LNHDA and CDR2 is SQIVND (reference sequence). The CDR3 extends over 15 amino acids. DNA of the CDR3: TGTGCCAGTAGGAGGGGCGGAGGGGCGGGAGAGACCCAGTACTTC. It encodes CASRRGGGAGETQYF.

The rearrangement joins TRBV7-9 to TRBJ1-5, with TRBD1 as a possible D gene (6 bases). Germline V gene lookup returns CDR1 SEHNR and CDR2 FQNEAQ (reference sequence). V was clipped by 3 bases and J by 7 bases, with 13 bases between them. This CDR3 has 14 amino acids. This CDR3 is CASSLGRGSQPQHF. The CDR3 DNA is TGTGCCAGCAGCTTGGGCAGGGGTAGCCAGCCCCAGCATTTT.

The CDR3 region is CASSPDTGGIEKLFF. DNA for the CDR3: TGTGCCAGCAGCCCTGACACCGGAGGAATTGAAAAACTGTTTTTT. The chain combines TRBV11-2 with TRBJ1-4; no clear D gene. This CDR3 is 15 amino acids long. Per germline, CDR1 SGHAT and CDR2 FQNNGV. V was trimmed by 5 bases and J by 7 bases, leaving 17 bases between them.

The chain uses TRBV28 and TRBJ2-7; possible D gene TRBD1, 6 bases. The CDR3 is 16 amino acids. Germline CDR1 is MDHEN and CDR2 is SYDVKM. The V end lost 3 bases, the J end lost 2 bases, and 17 bases lay between the germline ends. CDR3 coding DNA: TGTGCCAGCAGTTTCTACTCCAGGGGCCTTACCTACGAGCAGTACTTC. This encodes CASSFYSRGLTYEQYF.

The chain employs TRBV15 and TRBJ2-7; no definite D call. The CDR3 is 14 residues long. The germline V and J ends were trimmed by 8 bases and 6 bases, with 20 bases remaining between them. CDR1 LNHNV and CDR2 YYDKDF come from the germline V gene (reference sequence). The CDR3: CATRRAGNLAEQYF. Written as DNA, the CDR3 is TGTGCCACCCGGCGTGCAGGCAACTTGGCCGAGCAGTACTTC.

CDR3 nucleotide sequence: TGTGCCAGCAGCCTTGATACAGGAGGGCGAGGGGAAGCTTTCTTT. It translates to CASSLDTGGRGEAFF. V is TRBV5-6 and J is TRBJ1-1, with TRBD1 as a possible D gene (5 bases). CDR3 length: 15 amino acids. Per germline, CDR1 SGHDT and CDR2 YYEEEE. Trimming pared 4 bases from V and 8 bases from J, leaving 21 bases between.

V gene TRBV28 combines with J gene TRBJ2-7; 8 bases map to TRBD1. The V gene's germline CDR1 is MDHEN and CDR2 SYDVKM. Trimming at V came to 6 bases and at J to 5 bases, leaving 3 bases not matched to a gene. The CDR3 totals 12 residues. The CDR3 loop is CASSSQGDEQYF. In DNA, the CDR3 is TGTGCCAGCAGCTCACAGGGGGACGAGCAGTACTTC.

The chain is built from TRBV6-5 and TRBJ1-1; D not resolved. The germline V and J ends were trimmed by 2 bases and 6 bases, with 10 bases remaining between them. The CDR3 is 13 amino acids. From germline, CDR1 is MNHEY and CDR2 SVGAGI. CDR3 nucleotide sequence: TGTGCCAGCAGTTACACAACCGCCGCTGAAGCTTTCTTT. Its protein product is CASSYTTAAEAFF.

The genes are TRBV27 and TRBJ2-2; no firm D call. CDR1 and CDR2 from the germline V gene are MNHEY and SMNVEV (reference sequence). This CDR3 comprises 12 residues. Deletions cut 6 bases from V and 1 base from J, with 3 bases between. In DNA, the CDR3 is TGTGCCAGCAGCCGGAACACCGGGGAGCTGTTTTTT. Amino acid sequence: CASSRNTGELFF.

J is TRBJ2-3 and V is TRBV19; TRBD2 matches 13 bases. The CDR3 totals 16 residues. Germline V gene data show CDR1 as LNHDA and CDR2 as SQIVND (reference sequence). J lost 4 bases, V lost 5 bases, and 6 bases had no gene match. The CDR3 DNA is TGTGCCAGTAGTGCAACTAGCGGGGGGGGCGCAGATACGCAGTATTTT. Translation gives CASSATSGGGADTQYF.

V usage is TRBV7-8 and J usage is TRBJ2-3; 10 positions match TRBD1. The ends lost 1 base at V and 4 bases at J; junction bases unmatched: 8. Looked up from germline, CDR1 is SGHVS and CDR2 is FQNEAQ. This CDR3 comprises 17 residues. CDR3 DNA: TGTGCCAGCAGCTTAGGAGGACCCGGGACAGGGGCAGATACGCAGTATTTT. This encodes CASSLGGPGTGADTQYF.